A single TCR beta chain is shown here with its context. Its specificity is unknown. The CDR3 consists of 16 residues. The data stem from a study of T cells expressing NK-cell markers. Study details: TCR beta repertoires came from sorted CD3+CD56+NKG2C+, CD3+CD56+NKG2C- and CD3+CD56-NKG2C+ T cells. General study results and limits: NKG2C+ dominant clonotypes from 5 to 7 donors made up about 1.0-7.5% of CD8+ T cells. Once again these clonotypes came out on top in the CD3+CD56-NKG2C+ fraction of a handful of donors.

Using the 5' RACE reads, TCRdb records one entry per CDR3 protein without DNA. This repertoire includes under 600,000 distinct CDR3 sequences. This chain connects TRBV12-3 or TRBV12-4 to TRBJ1-1; no DNA is available, so the TRBD1 call from TCRdb remains unchecked. Sequenced material: blood T cells: a sorted CD56 or NKG2C T cell subset, CD4+ or CD8+ T cells, or bulk PBMC T cells (not recorded which). This sequence originates from a woman between 50 and 59 years old in good health. CDR3 loop: CASSLADRVTNTEAFF.